These 14 T cell receptor beta chains share one sample of origin, sequenced in a study of cytomegalovirus exposure and HLA in healthy donors. Amplification used 60 Vbeta primers and 13 Jbeta primers. TCRdb keeps only in-frame clones here, not all; method: immunoSEQ multiplex PCR. The sample includes 100,000 or so clones, roughly 73% seen only once; the top ten take 8.5% to 10%. Sequenced: PBMCs. The receptors here all came from a woman aged 40 to 50 in good health and CMV-seropositive.

The genes are TRBV5-4 and TRBJ2-4; D uncertain. V was trimmed by 1 base and J by 0 bases, leaving 5 bases between them. The CDR3 spans 14 residues. Looked up from germline, CDR1 is SGHNT and CDR2 is YYREEE (reference sequence). The CDR3 sequence is CASSLTIAKNIQYF. The CDR3 nucleotides are TGTGCCAGCAGCTTGACTATAGCCAAAAACATTCAGTACTTC.

The chain couples TRBV7-2 to TRBJ2-1, with D unclear. Per germline, CDR1 SGHTA and CDR2 FQGNSA. Trimming shortened V by 1 base and J by 4 bases, and 11 bases separated the two germline ends. This CDR3 is 15 amino acids long. CDR3 coding DNA: TGTGCCAGCAGCTTAGAATGGGCAGATTACAATGAGCAGTTCTTC. Its translation: CASSLEWADYNEQFF.

This clone was recorded a few times. V gene TRBV4-1 combines with J gene TRBJ2-7; D may be TRBD1 (5 bases). CDR1 and CDR2 from the germline V gene are MGHRA and YSYEKL. This CDR3 region has 14 residues. Deletions cut 0 bases from V and 3 bases from J, with 9 bases between. Here the CDR3 reads CASSQDRTRYEQYF. Here the CDR3 DNA reads TGCGCCAGCAGCCAAGATAGGACACGCTACGAGCAGTACTTC.

V and J are TRBV11-2 and TRBJ2-1; weak D call: TRBD2 (5 bases). Trimming pared 5 bases from V and 0 bases from J, leaving 8 bases between. Germline CDR1 reads SGHAT; CDR2 reads FQNNGV. CDR3 length: 14 residues. The DNA for the CDR3 is TGTGCCAGCAGCCGGGGTAGCTCCTACAATGAGCAGTTCTTC. It translates to CASSRGSSYNEQFF.

This clone was recorded only once. The J gene is TRBJ1-3, the V gene TRBV28; tentatively, D is TRBD1 (5 bases). The CDR3 spans 15 residues. V gave up 3 bases and J gave up 4 bases, with 13 bases separating them. Germline CDR1 MDHEN, CDR2 SYDVKM. The CDR3 reads CASSFGAVRGNTIYF. CDR3 nucleotide sequence: TGTGCCAGCAGTTTTGGGGCCGTACGAGGAAACACCATATATTTT. Looking up the rest from reference TRBV28 and TRBJ1-3 gives the full variable domain: DVKVTQSSRYLVKRTGEKVFLECVQDMDHENMFWYRQDPGLGLRLIYFSYDVKMKEKGDIPEGYSVSREKKERFSLILESASTNQTSMYLCASSFGAVRGNTIYFGEGSWLTVV.

The V call is TRBV7-8, the J call TRBJ1-2; a weak D match, TRBD1 (5 bases). This CDR3 comprises 14 residues. Trimming stripped 5 bases from V and 4 bases from J, with 14 bases between. CDR1 SGHVS and CDR2 FQNEAQ come from the germline V gene. Here the CDR3 DNA reads TGTGCCAGCAGCGGGACTCCCCGCGGCTATGGCTACACCTTC. It codes for CASSGTPRGYGYTF.

This chain links TRBV27 with TRBJ1-5; D is unresolved. Germline-derived CDR1 and CDR2 are MNHEY and SMNVEV (reference sequence). V lost 3 bases to trimming and J lost 4 bases, with 4 bases between them. CDR3 length: 12 amino acids. DNA of the CDR3: TGTGCCAGCAGTTTTTCGAATCAGCCCCAGCATTTT. It specifies CASSFSNQPQHF.

This clone was counted once. V and J are TRBV27 and TRBJ1-3; no clear D gene. CDR3 length: 14 residues. Looked up from germline, CDR1 is MNHEY and CDR2 is SMNVEV (reference sequence). Deletions cut 5 bases from V and 0 bases from J, with 8 bases between. CDR3 residues: CASSPTRSGNTIYF. The DNA of the CDR3 is TGTGCCAGCAGTCCCACGCGCTCTGGAAACACCATATATTTT.

This clone was seen a handful of times. The chain uses TRBV14 and TRBJ2-7; D perhaps matches TRBD1 (6 bases). Germline V gene data show CDR1 as SGHDN and CDR2 as FVKESK. This CDR3 has 14 residues. Trimming left V 1 base short and J 9 bases short, with 16 bases between. CDR3 in amino acids: CASSQAGAAVGQYF. The CDR3 bases are TGTGCCAGCAGCCAAGCAGGGGCCGCGGTCGGGCAGTACTTC.

The gene calls are TRBV7-2 and TRBJ1-2; TRBD1 matches 8 bases. The CDR3 contains 13 residues. Germline-derived CDR1 and CDR2 are SGHTA and FQGNSA. Trimming at V came to 3 bases and at J to 4 bases, leaving 1 base not matched to a gene. As DNA, the CDR3 is TGTGCCAGCAGCTTCACAGGGGGCTATGGCTACACCTTC. It codes for CASSFTGGYGYTF.

This clone was observed a handful of times. The gene calls are TRBV7-2 and TRBJ1-1, with D hard to call. With 1 base removed from V and 0 bases from J, the gap between germline ends came to 9 bases. The CDR3 runs to 15 residues. In germline, CDR1 is SGHTA, CDR2 FQGNSA. The CDR3 bases are TGTGCCAGCAGCTTAGGCGTGGGCATGAACACTGAAGCTTTCTTT. This gives the protein CASSLGVGMNTEAFF. Full variable domain (remainder filled in from reference TRBV7-2 and TRBJ1-1): GAGVSQSPSNKVTEKGKDVELRCDPISGHTALYWYRQSLGQGLEFLIYFQGNSAPDKSGLPSDRFSAERTGGSVSTLTIQRTQQEDSAVYLCASSLGVGMNTEAFFGQGTRLTVV.

The V and J genes are TRBV4-2 and TRBJ2-7; D unresolved. Germline V gives CDR1 LGHNA, CDR2 YNFKEQ. Between the trimmed V and J ends, which lost 0 bases and 1 base, there was a span of 7 bases. The length of the CDR3 is 14 residues. The DNA for the CDR3 is TGTGCCAGCAGCCAAGATGGCTTATCCTACGAGCAGTACTTC. It yields the protein CASSQDGLSYEQYF.

The chain is built from TRBV5-5 and TRBJ2-7; 7 bases agree with TRBD1. Losses at the gene ends were 3 bases for V and 4 bases for J; bases not matched to a gene: 7. In germline, CDR1 is SGHKS, CDR2 YYEKEE (reference sequence). This CDR3 has 14 residues. Here the CDR3 DNA reads TGTGCCAGCAGCTGGACAGGATTGGGGTACGAGCAGTACTTC. Translating gives CASSWTGLGYEQYF.

The genes are TRBV30 and TRBJ2-1, with a weak D call TRBD2 (5 bases). Germline CDR1 reads GTSNPN; CDR2 reads SVGIG (reference sequence). The length of the CDR3 is 15 residues. Trimming left V 4 bases short and J 8 bases short, with 21 bases between. In nucleotides, the CDR3 is TGTGCCTGGAAGGTGGGAGAAGGAGGCTGGGATGAGCAGTTCTTC. It yields the protein CAWKVGEGGWDEQFF.